The source of this T cell receptor beta chain is a study of regulatory T cells in long-lasting Graves disease. Overall study findings and caveats: Newly diagnosed disease favored TRBV20-1 and TRBJ2-1 over persistent disease. New patients shared 950 to 1,000 public clonotypes, fewer than the approximately 2,500 shared by persistent patients.

Researchers made TCR beta libraries by using iRepertoire HTBI primers and running Arm-PCR on CDR3 regions. MiXCR was run by TCRdb on the multiplex PCR reads, yielding one entry per CDR3 protein. The sample yields about 370,000 distinct CDR3 sequences, 15% to 19% seen once. In germline, CDR1 is SGHVS, CDR2 FNYEAQ. The CDR3 sequence is 15 residues long. The ends were cut back, 3 bases at V and 4 bases at J, with 13 bases in the middle. This clonotype has at least ten counts. Its antigen remains unknown. Stated time point: newly diagnosed GD, antithyroid drugs for less than 3 months. Generation of the TCR library employed RNA extracted from PBMCs.

Material: peripheral blood mononuclear cells (PBMCs), obtained at new diagnosis, from a patient treated with antithyroid drugs. This receptor was taken from a female donor with Graves disease. The V call is TRBV7-6, the J call TRBJ2-1; D remains unclear. This chain's CDR3 is CASSFAGYLYNEQFF. CDR3 sequence (DNA): TGTGCCAGCAGCTTCGCCGGCTACTTATACAATGAGCAGTTCTTC.